This entry describes one T cell receptor (beta chain). In its sample, this clonotype was seen many times. There is no known antigen for this receptor. Base quality data are lacking; no much larger clone is found one base away. The sample belongs to a study of spatial heterogeneity in lung cancer (dated by TCRdb to the late 2010s). Background for the entire study: Beta-chain transcripts were consistently detected in greater numbers than alpha-chain transcripts, which likely reflects a higher abundance of beta-chain transcripts. Nonsynonymous mutation counts, determined by whole-exome sequencing of tumor tissue, were related to TCR repertoire features. In the raw uncorrected reads, each unique combination of TCR and UMI appeared more than ten times on average. At surgery, both alpha and beta chains were TCR-sequenced in approximately 210 tumor regions, fewer than 85 matched nontumor lung samples and around 50 PBMC samples. In non-small cell lung cancer, the study made a quantitative comparison of TCR alpha and beta repertoires among multiple tumor regions, matched nontumor lung and blood. Broader findings and caveats from the paper: Confirming at a functional level the hypothesis that regional TCRs recognize regional mutations was considered to require additional single-cell paired TCR alpha and beta sequencing. Ubiquitous expanded tumor TCRs were found in blood more often at tumor resection than at routine follow-up.

Libraries were prepared through 5' RACE. The sample was run on a NextSeq 500. To allow correction of PCR and sequencing errors, the TCR library protocol tagged every TCR cDNA molecule with a unique molecular identifier. Processing in the source paper ran as follows. Decombinator tools were used for TCR identification, UMI-based error correction and CDR3 extraction. Expanded TCRs were defined as those above a frequency of 2 per 1,000, corresponding to the top 1% of the tumor frequency distribution. Each repertoire was subsampled 100 times to 5,000 TCRs, after which Renyi diversity was computed with the R vegan package. CDR3 similarity networks were built from amino acid triplet string-kernel similarity, with CDR3s being connected when pairwise similarity was above 0.82. Starting from the raw public reads, TCRdb applied fastp trimming at Q25, assembled clones with MiXCR and retained in-frame beta chains. Duplicate CDR3 protein sequences are folded into a single record with the most common DNA and genes. TCRdb's processing, not the authors' own work, is the source of the V and J calls. The table for this sample lists some 39,000 distinct CDR3 sequences; approximately 7% of them were counted only once. The top ten hold 35% to 55% of the sample.

CDR1 and CDR2 (SGHRS, YFSETQ) derive from the germline V gene. V lost 4 bases and J lost 5 bases; the stretch between them is 16 bases long. Including cysteine and phenylalanine, the CDR3 has 14 amino acids. Left in the record is the CDR3 DNA by itself, 42 bases read in frame from the first base. The time point label, as the study defines it: sample taken at primary tumor resection. For TCR sequencing, whole RNA was extracted from tumor and nontumor lung tissue, or from cryopreserved PBMC samples, and no cell sorting was done. Donors were 65 to 85 patients with early-stage, untreated non-small cell lung cancer from the lung TRACERx cohort. Only patients for whom sufficient RNA was available from at least two tumor regions were selected for TCR sequencing.

The chain is assembled from TRBV5-1 and TRBJ2-7; the D gene is unclear. The TCR sequence derives from a female donor with early-stage non-small cell lung cancer. This specimen consisted of PBMCs, obtained at surgery. The CDR3 has the sequence CASSPQMRFNEQYF. The base sequence is TGCGCCAGCAGCCCCCAGATGCGTTTTAACGAGCAGTACTTC.